Here is one TCR beta chain with its context. With 0 bases removed from V and 3 bases from J, the gap between germline ends came to 9 bases. CDR1 and CDR2 from the germline V gene are SGHRS and YFSETQ. CDR3 length equals 14 residues. This entry belongs to a study of T and B cells in COVID-19 patients. Multiplex PCR with BIOMED2 TRB-A/B primer pools amplified TRB rearrangements. TCRdb ran MiXCR on the multiplex PCR reads and lists one entry per CDR3 protein. The repertoire holds approximately 6,400 distinct CDR3 sequences, roughly 30% seen once, with 10% to 15% in the top ten. Blood genomic DNA input for TRB amplification was about 240-550 ng.

Specimen: blood. This TCR was recovered from a human donor with active COVID-19. The V and J genes are TRBV5-1 and TRBJ1-1; a weak D match, TRBD1 (5 bases). Here the CDR3 DNA reads TGCGCCAGCAGCTTGGTTCAGGGCGACACTGAAGCTTTCTTT. Translated, it gives CASSLVQGDTEAFF.